This T cell receptor beta chain was sequenced in a study of T cell responses to AZD1222 COVID-19 vaccine. Points from the study as a whole: Among those given AZD1222, only six or seven were seropositive at baseline. The span of vaccine-associated CD4 TCRs extended across spike, with dominance at 160-218 and 743-854. Repertoires were obtained solely post-peak T cell response. Reports indicate that nearly half of spike-specific TCRs are directed at unmutated variant regions.

To note about this clone: Its cognate antigen is unknown.

This table comes from immunoSEQ multiplex PCR, and its TCRdb copy is limited to in-frame clones, with some not included. The sample lists some 84,000 clones, approximately 83% occurring once. J was trimmed by 8 bases and V by 8 bases; bases with no gene match: 12. This CDR3 is 14 amino acids long. CDR1 and CDR2 from the germline V gene are SQVTM and ANQGSEA. The sample here was peripheral blood, taken on day 0 of AZD1222 vaccination. This clonotype originated in an adult in good health. The gene calls are TRBV29-1 and TRBJ2-1, with 10 bases matching TRBD1. The CDR3 bases are TGCAGCACAACGGTAGGGACAGGGGAAGATGAGCAGTTCTTC. It encodes CSTTVGTGEDEQFF.